Below are 16 T cell receptor beta chains sequenced from a single sample in a study of beta chain features in type 1 diabetes (dated by TCRdb to the late 2010s). Preparation of the library involved the immunoSEQ multiplex PCR assay. All of the isolated RNA was reverse transcribed with the High Capacity cDNA Reverse Transcription Kit, so expressed TCRB transcripts were sequenced. Imported from immuneACCESS, the table was reduced by TCRdb to in-frame sequences with V and J called. These copies leave out some clones; in studies compared against another copy, an unresolved V gene accounts for under half, and the cause of the remainder is not known. Present in this sample are 550,000 to 850,000 clones, around 15% of which were seen just once. 0.022% of the sample goes to the ten largest clones. General conclusions and limits of the study: In all four CD4+ subsets, TCRB CDR3 length was moderately but significantly shorter in type 1 diabetes patients.

For these receptors, no antigen is known. Sequenced: naive CD4+ T cells from blood. The cell subset or site label on this specimen signifies: true naive CD4+ T cells. All receptors come from a man younger than 30 with type 1 diabetes.

This clone was detected only a few times. The chain recombines TRBV25-1 with TRBJ2-1, with D possibly matching TRBD2 (6 bases). V was trimmed by 4 bases and J by 8 bases, leaving 9 bases between them. The CDR3 loop spans 12 amino acids. The germline gives CDR1 MGHDK, CDR2 SYGVNS. The CDR3 DNA is TGTGCCAGCAGTGGGGGGGACTATGAGCAGTTCTTC. Its translation is CASSGGDYEQFF.

This clone has more than one count but fewer than ten. The chain carries TRBV4-1 and TRBJ1-5; TRBD1 matches 9 bases. Germline-derived CDR1 and CDR2 are MGHRA and YSYEKL. The CDR3 spans 14 residues. V lost 5 bases, J lost 5 bases, and 4 bases stayed unmatched. The CDR3 region is CASSEQGADQPQHF. The CDR3 nucleotides are TGCGCCAGCAGCGAACAGGGGGCGGATCAGCCCCAGCATTTT.

This clone was seen more than once but under ten times. The sample contains more than one DNA sequence encoding this CDR3. The V and J genes are TRBV30 and TRBJ1-1, with D perhaps matching TRBD1 (5 bases). CDR3 length equals 12 residues. V shed 4 bases and J shed 0 bases, with 6 bases lying between them. CDR1 and CDR2 (germline): GTSNPN, SVGIG (reference sequence). The CDR3: CAWTGMNTEAFF. DNA of the CDR3: TGTGCCTGGACAGGGATGAACACTGAAGCTTTCTTT. The variable domain in full, with the rest retrieved from reference TRBV30 and TRBJ1-1, is SQTIHQWPATLVQPVGSPLSLECTVEGTSNPNLYWYRQAAGRGLQLLFYSVGIGQISSEVPQNLSASRPQDRQFILSSKKLLLSDSGFYLCAWTGMNTEAFFGQGTRLTVV.

The rearrangement joins TRBV27 to TRBJ2-7, with 11 bases fitting TRBD2. Trimming cost V 10 bases and J 5 bases; bases outside gene matches: 7. The germline V gene encodes CDR1 MNHEY and CDR2 SMNVEV (reference sequence). The CDR3 sequence is 13 residues long. The DNA of the CDR3 is TGTGCCAAAACACTAGCGGGGGAGGACGAGCAGTACTTC. Its translation: CAKTLAGEDEQYF.

J is TRBJ2-5 and V is TRBV6-1; D is possibly TRBD2 (5 bases). This CDR3 contains 13 residues. V lost 5 bases and J 4 bases, leaving 11 bases between the germline ends. Looked up from germline, CDR1 is MNHNS and CDR2 is SASEGT. CDR3 sequence reads: CASSSASRETQYF. In DNA form, the CDR3 reads TGTGCCAGCAGTTCTGCTAGCAGAGAGACCCAGTACTTC.

The CDR3, as DNA: TGTGCCAGCAGTCGGGACACCTTCATGAACACTGAAGCTTTCTTT. Residues: CASSRDTFMNTEAFF. This sequence joins TRBV13 and TRBJ1-1, with D possibly matching TRBD1 (6 bases). Between the trimmed V and J ends, which lost 6 bases and 0 bases, there was a span of 14 bases. The germline V gene encodes CDR1 PRHDT and CDR2 FYEKMQ (reference sequence). The CDR3 is made up of 15 amino acids.

This clone was recorded a few times. The chain recombines TRBV5-1 with TRBJ2-3, with D unclear. CDR3 length: 13 residues. Germline V gene lookup returns CDR1 SGHRS and CDR2 YFSETQ. V lost 2 bases and J 6 bases, leaving 10 bases between the germline ends. Written as DNA, the CDR3 is TGCGCCAGCAGCTTCTCTACTCCGGATACGCAGTATTTT. It translates to CASSFSTPDTQYF.

This clone has just a few counts. The CDR3 DNA reads TGCACCAGCAGCCCCGACAGGGAACCCTCACCCCTCCACTTT. Encoded protein: CTSSPDREPSPLHF. The gene calls are TRBV1 and TRBJ1-6; the table's D call of TRBD1 was not tested on the DNA. TRBV1 is tagged as a pseudogene. This CDR3 contains 14 residues.

Here the CDR3 DNA reads TGTGCCAGCAGCTTAAGTGGGGGTACAGATACGCAGTATTTT. It translates to CASSLSGGTDTQYF. The chain recombines TRBV11-3 with TRBJ2-3; D tentatively reads TRBD1 or TRBD2 (5 bases each). Trimming pared 2 bases from V and 3 bases from J, leaving 9 bases between. Germline V lookup: CDR1 SGHNT, CDR2 YENEEA. The CDR3 sequence is 14 residues long. The whole variable domain, remainder taken from reference TRBV11-3 and TRBJ2-3, is EAGVVQSPRYKIIEKKQPVAFWCNPISGHNTLYWYLQNLGQGPELLIRYENEEAVDDSQLPKDRFSAERLKGVDSTLKIQPAELGDSAVYLCASSLSGGTDTQYFGPGTRLTVL.

V usage is TRBV5-4 and J usage is TRBJ2-7; 8 bases align to TRBD2. This CDR3 region has 14 residues. Germline V lookup: CDR1 SGHNT, CDR2 YYREEE (reference sequence). V trimming: 4 bases; J trimming: 2 bases; junction bases outside the gene matches: 5. In DNA, the CDR3 is TGTGCCAGCAGCCGGGGGGGCCCTACCTACGAGCAGTACTTC. This encodes CASSRGGPTYEQYF.

The chain carries TRBV4-1 and TRBJ1-2; the D is unclear. This CDR3 has 14 amino acids. Germline V lookup: CDR1 MGHRA, CDR2 YSYEKL. Between the trimmed V and J ends, which lost 5 bases and 7 bases, there was a span of 17 bases. CDR3 DNA sequence: TGCGCCAGCAGCAGGGCGGGCCCCCCCAGTGGCTACACCTTC. It codes for CASSRAGPPSGYTF.

The J gene is TRBJ2-3, the V gene TRBV19; possibly TRBD1 for D (5 bases). V was pared by 2 bases and J by 4 bases, with 7 bases between. The germline gives CDR1 LNHDA, CDR2 SQIVND (reference sequence). The CDR3 runs 13 residues. For the CDR3, the DNA is TGTGCCAGTAGTATAATAGGGGCAGATACGCAGTATTTT. The encoded protein is CASSIIGADTQYF.

V gene TRBV30 combines with J gene TRBJ1-1, with 12 nucleotides matching TRBD1. The germline gives CDR1 GTSNPN, CDR2 SVGIG (reference sequence). The length of the CDR3 is 14 residues. The V gene end was trimmed by 3 bases and the J gene end by 1 base; junction bases not matched to a gene: 0. CDR3 in DNA: TGTGCCTGGAGGGGACAGGGGGCGAACACTGAAGCTTTCTTT. Translating it yields CAWRGQGANTEAFF.

V is TRBV11-3 and J is TRBJ1-2; the match to TRBD1 covers 8 bases. V was clipped by 5 bases and J by 4 bases; unmatched bases: 3. The CDR3 length is 13 residues. Germline lookup yields CDR1 SGHNT and CDR2 YENEEA. CDR3 loop: CASSRGQGYGYTF. For the CDR3, the DNA is TGTGCCAGCAGCCGTGGACAGGGCTATGGCTACACCTTC.

The rearrangement joins TRBV29-1 to TRBJ2-5; D perhaps matches TRBD2 (5 bases). V gave up 1 base and J gave up 5 bases, with 11 bases separating them. CDR3 size: 13 residues. The germline gives CDR1 SQVTM, CDR2 ANQGSEA. The CDR3 DNA sequence: TGCAGCGTTGAAGCCGGACTCGGGGAGACCCAGTACTTC. Its protein product is CSVEAGLGETQYF. Variable domain in full (rest from reference TRBV29-1 and TRBJ2-5): SAVISQKPSRDICQRGTSLTIQCQVDSQVTMMFWYRQQPGQSLTLIATANQGSEATYESGFVIDKFPISRPNLTFSTLTVSNMSPEDSSIYLCSVEAGLGETQYFGPGTRLLVL.

V and J are TRBV10-3 and TRBJ2-3; 7 bases map to TRBD1. Germline values: CDR1 ENHRY, CDR2 SYGVKD. The length of the CDR3 is 14 residues. J lost 5 bases, V lost 5 bases, and 7 bases had no gene match. The CDR3 region is CAISRQGGIDTQYF. In DNA form, the CDR3 reads TGTGCCATCAGTAGACAGGGTGGAATAGATACGCAGTATTTT.